The 22 T cell receptor beta chains given below trace back to one sample, sequenced in a study of blood T cell repertoires in COVID-19. Clones were sequenced by immunoSEQ multiplex PCR, and TCRdb holds only the in-frame ones, with some missing. Of roughly 70,000 clones detected, 90% to 95% appear once; the ten largest clones hold 2% to 3%. The sample taken for sequencing was peripheral blood. The receptors shown here come from a man between 50 and 59 years old with COVID-19, enrolled during active disease.

The count of this clone is one. The V call is TRBV24-1, the J call TRBJ2-7; 8 positions agree with TRBD1. This CDR3 is 14 amino acids long. Trimming removed 10 bases from V and 1 base from J; junction bases left unmatched: 8. From germline, CDR1 is KGHDR and CDR2 SFDVKD. The DNA of the CDR3 is TGTGCCACAACCCTAAGACAGGGGTCCTACGAGCAGTACTTC. Translation gives CATTLRQGSYEQYF.

The chain couples TRBV2 to TRBJ2-4; 14 bases line up with TRBD2. The CDR3 length is 14 residues. Germline V gives CDR1 SNHLY, CDR2 FYNNEI. The V gene end was trimmed by 8 bases and the J gene end by 13 bases; junction bases not matched to a gene: 10. CDR3 nucleotide sequence: TGTGCCAGCGTTTCATCCGGACTAGCGGGAGGACAGTACTTC. This codes for CASVSSGLAGGQYF.

J is TRBJ2-7 and V is TRBV24-1, with D unresolved. Trimming removed 4 bases at V and 2 bases at J, with 20 bases between. The germline CDR1 and CDR2 sequences are KGHDR and SFDVKD. This CDR3 is 17 amino acids long. CDR3 bases: TGTGCCACCAGTGACGGCCAGAGGCCCCTGAATACCTACGAGCAGTACGTC. Translating gives CATSDGQRPLNTYEQYV.

V gene TRBV4-1 combines with J gene TRBJ2-2; D uncertain. This CDR3 is 15 amino acids long. The germline CDR1 and CDR2 sequences are MGHRA and YSYEKL. V dropped 0 bases and J dropped 6 bases, with 11 bases sitting between them. The CDR3 nucleotides are TGCGCCAGCAGCCAAGAAAGTTTAGTCGCCGGGGAGCTGTTTTTT. This sequence encodes CASSQESLVAGELFF.

V usage is TRBV18 and J usage is TRBJ1-5, with TRBD1 matching over 7 bases. The V gene's germline CDR1 is KGHSH and CDR2 LQKENI. This CDR3 comprises 13 residues. The ends lost 6 bases at V and 7 bases at J; junction bases unmatched: 6. The DNA for the CDR3 is TGTGCCAGCTCGGGACAGCCCAACCAGCCCCAGCATTTT. As protein: CASSGQPNQPQHF.

This chain connects TRBV7-3 to TRBJ2-1; TRBD2 agrees at 8 bases. The V and J ends lost 2 bases and 3 bases, in that order; junction bases with no gene match: 3. Germline CDR1 is SGHTA and CDR2 is FQGTGA. The CDR3 consists of 15 residues. The DNA of the CDR3 is TGTGCCAGCAGCTTATACGGGGGGGACTACAATGAGCAGTTCTTC. Protein: CASSLYGGDYNEQFF. Complete variable domain (other parts from reference TRBV7-3 and TRBJ2-1): GAGVSQTPSNKVTEKGKYVELRCDPISGHTALYWYRQSLGQGPEFLIYFQGTGAADDSGLPNDRFFAVRPEGSVSTLKIQRTERGDSAVYLCASSLYGGDYNEQFFGPGTRLTVL.

This rearrangement joins TRBV10-3 to TRBJ2-3; 8 positions match TRBD2. Germline CDR1 is ENHRY and CDR2 is SYGVKD. V shed 5 bases and J 0 bases; nucleotides not matched to a gene: 7. The CDR3 covers 16 residues. The CDR3: CAISSIPSGSTDTQYF. CDR3 DNA sequence: TGTGCCATCAGTTCAATACCTAGCGGGAGCACAGATACGCAGTATTTT.

The chain is built from TRBV19 and TRBJ1-5, with D unresolved. Germline values: CDR1 LNHDA, CDR2 SQIVND (reference sequence). This CDR3 spans 14 amino acids. V was cut by 6 bases and J by 6 bases, with 15 bases left in between. CDR3 sequence reads: CASRYGGSSQPQHF. The CDR3 nucleotides read TGTGCCAGTAGGTATGGAGGGTCCAGTCAGCCCCAGCATTTT.

The chain uses TRBV5-1 and TRBJ2-5, with D perhaps TRBD2 (5 bases). Germline-derived CDR1 and CDR2 are SGHRS and YFSETQ. The germline V and J ends were trimmed by 7 bases and 3 bases, with 25 bases remaining between them. The CDR3 runs 17 residues. The CDR3 DNA is TGCGCCAGCGACGCCGGGTTACTACCGAGGGAGAAAGAGACCCAGTACTTC. It is translated as CASDAGLLPREKETQYF.

This chain uses TRBV6-4 with TRBJ2-2; 7 bases match TRBD2. This CDR3 has 15 amino acids. Germline V lookup: CDR1 MRHNA, CDR2 SNTAGT. V dropped 5 bases and J dropped 6; count of bases not matched to a gene: 9. Here the CDR3 reads CASSRLAGGSGELFF. The CDR3 DNA is TGTGCCAGCAGTCGACTAGCTGGTGGATCCGGGGAGCTGTTTTTT.

V gene TRBV20-1 combines with J gene TRBJ1-5, with TRBD1 matching over 7 bases. J gave up 4 bases and V 3 bases, and 3 bases lay outside the gene matches. Per the germline V gene, CDR1 is DFQATT and CDR2 is SNEGSKA (reference sequence). CDR3 size: 13 residues. The CDR3 is CSASLRGNQPQHF. CDR3 coding DNA: TGCAGTGCTAGTCTCAGGGGGAATCAGCCCCAGCATTTT.

The gene calls are TRBV7-2 and TRBJ2-7, with D possibly being TRBD2 (6 bases). The germline V gene encodes CDR1 SGHTA and CDR2 FQGNSA. This CDR3 has 15 amino acids. The V end was cut by 1 base, the J end by 1 base, with 11 bases between. The CDR3: CASSLDAGGSYEQYF. CDR3 coding DNA: TGTGCCAGCAGCTTAGATGCCGGGGGTTCCTACGAGCAGTACTTC.

The rearrangement joins TRBV3-1 (or the pseudogene TRBV3-2) to TRBJ2-3; TRBD2 aligns across 10 bases. Germline-derived CDR1 and CDR2 are LGHDT and YNNKEL (reference sequence). CDR3 size: 18 residues. The V gene end was trimmed by 2 bases and the J gene end by 4 bases; junction bases not matched to a gene: 12. For the CDR3, the DNA is TGTGCCAGCAGCCAACCGCGTCGAAATCTAGCGGGAGCAGATACGCAGTATTTT. Encoded protein: CASSQPRRNLAGADTQYF.

This chain connects TRBV7-8 to TRBJ1-1; TRBD1 agrees at 9 bases. The CDR3 totals 18 residues. V shed 2 bases and J 0 bases; nucleotides not matched to a gene: 10. Germline V gene data show CDR1 as SGHVS and CDR2 as FQNEAQ. The CDR3, as DNA: TGTGCCAGCAGCTTAAGACCGGTTGGGACAGGGCTGAACACTGAAGCTTTCTTT. Encoded protein: CASSLRPVGTGLNTEAFF.

The CDR3 nucleotides are TGTGCCAGCAGTTCGGGACTAGCGGGAGAGAATGAGCAGTTCTTC. The encoded protein is CASSSGLAGENEQFF. The chain joins TRBV6-2 or TRBV6-3 to TRBJ2-1; 14 bases are a match to TRBD2. Germline CDR1 MNHEY, CDR2 SVGEGT. Trimming took 4 bases from V and 7 from J; bases not matched to a gene: 3. CDR3 length equals 15 residues.

The chain uses TRBV7-2 and TRBJ2-7, with 9 bases matching TRBD2. This CDR3 is 14 amino acids long. Per the germline V gene, CDR1 is SGHTA and CDR2 is FQGNSA. J gave up 6 bases and V 5 bases, and 8 bases lay outside the gene matches. CDR3 in DNA: TGTGCCAGCAGCACCCCCGGGACTAGCACCGAGCAGTACTTC. This codes for CASSTPGTSTEQYF. Drawing the rest from reference TRBV7-2 and TRBJ2-7, the complete variable domain is GAGVSQSPSNKVTEKGKDVELRCDPISGHTALYWYRQSLGQGLEFLIYFQGNSAPDKSGLPSDRFSAERTGGSVSTLTIQRTQQEDSAVYLCASSTPGTSTEQYFGPGTRLTVT.

This sequence joins TRBV4-2 and TRBJ2-2; D not certain. V was trimmed by 0 bases and J by 4 bases, leaving 9 bases between them. The germline gives CDR1 LGHNA, CDR2 YNFKEQ. CDR3 length: 15 amino acids. CDR3: CASSQDLQSTGELFF. DNA for the CDR3: TGTGCCAGCAGCCAAGATTTACAGTCCACCGGGGAGCTGTTTTTT.

The V gene is TRBV27, the J gene TRBJ2-3; D not resolved. The CDR3 covers 15 residues. Deletions cut 1 base from V and 5 bases from J, with 13 bases between. Germline V lookup: CDR1 MNHEY, CDR2 SMNVEV (reference sequence). The CDR3 nucleotides read TGTGCCAGCAGTTTATATCGTAGTTCTGGAGATACGCAGTATTTT. It yields the protein CASSLYRSSGDTQYF.

The chain combines TRBV2 with TRBJ2-3; 7 bases fit TRBD2. J lost 3 bases, V lost 10 bases, and 16 bases had no gene match. The CDR3 runs 16 residues. The germline V gene encodes CDR1 SNHLY and CDR2 FYNNEI. The CDR3 sequence is CATEGLASGATDTQYF. The CDR3 DNA reads as TGTGCCACCGAGGGGCTAGCGAGCGGGGCAACAGATACGCAGTATTTT. Drawing the rest from reference TRBV2 and TRBJ2-3, the complete variable domain is EPEVTQTPSHQVTQMGQEVILRCVPISNHLYFYWYRQILGQKVEFLVSFYNNEISEKSEIFDDQFSVERPDGSNFTLKIRSTKLEDSAMYFCATEGLASGATDTQYFGPGTRLTVL.

This chain connects TRBV6-2 or TRBV6-3 to TRBJ1-5; maybe TRBD1 (6 bases). V dropped 5 bases and J dropped 7 bases, with 15 bases sitting between them. The CDR3 has 14 residues. Germline V CDR1 and CDR2: MNHEY, SVGEGT. This CDR3 reads CASSPPQGRQPQHF. Here the CDR3 DNA reads TGTGCCAGCAGTCCCCCTCAGGGGCGCCAGCCCCAGCATTTT.

This chain links TRBV9 with TRBJ2-2; 13 bases are a match to TRBD2. With V trimmed by 0 bases and J by 4 bases, 3 bases remained unmatched. The CDR3 is made up of 17 amino acids. From germline, CDR1 is SGDLS and CDR2 YYNGEE. CDR3 nucleotide sequence: TGTGCCAGCAGCGTAGCGGGACTAGCGGGAACCACCGGGGAGCTGTTTTTT. This codes for CASSVAGLAGTTGELFF.

V usage is TRBV12-5 and J usage is TRBJ2-5, with 13 bases identical to TRBD2. Germline CDR1 reads LGHNT; CDR2 reads FRNRAP. The CDR3 is 16 residues long. The J segment lost 1 base and the V segment lost 6 bases, leaving 5 bases of the junction unmatched. CDR3 DNA sequence: TGTGCTAGTGGAAGAGGGACTAGCGGGATCCAAGAGACCCAGTACTTC. As protein: CASGRGTSGIQETQYF.